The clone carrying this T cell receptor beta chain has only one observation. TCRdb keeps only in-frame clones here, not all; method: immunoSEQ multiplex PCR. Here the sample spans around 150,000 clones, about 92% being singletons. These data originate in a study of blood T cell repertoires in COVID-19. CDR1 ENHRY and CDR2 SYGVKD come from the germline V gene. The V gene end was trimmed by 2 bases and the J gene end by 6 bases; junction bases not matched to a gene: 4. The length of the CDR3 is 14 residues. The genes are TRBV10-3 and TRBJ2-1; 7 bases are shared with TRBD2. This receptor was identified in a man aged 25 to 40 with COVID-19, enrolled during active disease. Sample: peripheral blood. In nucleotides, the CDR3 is TGTGCCATCAGTGAGCGGGAGGACTCCAATGAGCAGTTCTTC. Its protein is CAISEREDSNEQFF.